This T cell receptor beta chain is drawn from a study (dated by TCRdb to 2021 to 2024). CDR1 and CDR2 were assigned from the germline V gene as SGHDN and FVKESK. The CDR3 covers 17 residues, taking in both the cysteine and the phenylalanine. Only the CDR3 part of the read is kept: 51 bases, read in frame from the first base. Germline trimming: 0 bases from V, 12 bases from J; junction bases outside gene matches: 16. PBMCs were separated from peripheral blood, and TCR beta sequencing was performed on genomic DNA obtained from unsorted PBMCs. General conclusions and limits of the study: According to the authors, more investigation is needed, including longitudinal sampling and evaluation of a control group.

A remark on this clone: The antigen this receptor binds is unknown. Base qualities are not provided; no much larger clone lies one nucleotide away.

Survey-level sequencing on the immunoSEQ platform was used to profile TCR beta chain repertoires. In the original analysis: Repertoire diversity was quantified by the inverse Simpson index, and CDR3 amino acid length spectratypes and V-J pairing frequencies were compared. To annotate clonotypes specific to SARS-CoV-2, CMV, influenza A and EBV, TCR beta CDR3 sequences were compared against VDJdb. The immuneACCESS repertoire file appears here via TCRdb, limited to in-frame rearrangements. These files lack a portion of the clones; in checked studies, under half of the deficit traces to unresolved V genes, and the cause of the others is not known. Clone size and the V and J calls come from that table; the DNA yielded D and trimming. The sample table contains some 70,000 clones; only one count was recorded for about 93% of them. The ten largest clones represent roughly 4.5% of the sample.

The TCR comes from a man aged 35 to 55 with rheumatoid arthritis. The rearranged segments are TRBV14 and TRBJ2-1, with 8 central nucleotides matching TRBD2. The sequenced material came from PBMCs. Here the CDR3 is given as CASSQDRGGRAHKGQFF. Read as DNA, the sequence is TGTGCCAGCAGCCAAGATCGGGGGGGGAGGGCCCACAAAGGGCAGTTCTTC.